This T cell receptor beta chain appears in the sequencing data of a study of T cell responses to AZD1222 COVID-19 vaccine. Overall study findings and caveats: Donors skewed white British and female; clonal diversity was possibly underestimated. At baseline, seropositivity was found in only six or seven AZD1222 recipients.

The count of this clone is one. What it binds is not known. The CDR3 contains 14 residues. Germline V lookup: CDR1 SGHKS, CDR2 YYEKEE (reference sequence). Trimming stripped 0 bases from V and 4 bases from J, with 8 bases between. Only in-frame clones appear in the TCRdb table, and some are missing; sequencing was by immunoSEQ multiplex PCR. Of 140,000 to 150,000 clones listed, over 90% are singletons. The starting material was peripheral blood, obtained on day 0 of AZD1222 vaccination. The TCR originated in an adult in good health. V gene TRBV5-5 combines with J gene TRBJ1-5; D possibly corresponds to TRBD1 (5 bases). CDR3 sequence reads: CASSLVQANQPQHF. The CDR3, as DNA: TGTGCCAGCAGCTTGGTACAGGCAAATCAGCCCCAGCATTTT. The whole variable domain, remainder taken from reference TRBV5-5 and TRBJ1-5, is DAGVTQSPTHLIKTRGQQVTLRCSPISGHKSVSWYQQVLGQGPQFIFQYYEKEERGRGNFPDRFSARQFPNYSSELNVNALLLGDSALYLCASSLVQANQPQHFGDGTRLSIL.